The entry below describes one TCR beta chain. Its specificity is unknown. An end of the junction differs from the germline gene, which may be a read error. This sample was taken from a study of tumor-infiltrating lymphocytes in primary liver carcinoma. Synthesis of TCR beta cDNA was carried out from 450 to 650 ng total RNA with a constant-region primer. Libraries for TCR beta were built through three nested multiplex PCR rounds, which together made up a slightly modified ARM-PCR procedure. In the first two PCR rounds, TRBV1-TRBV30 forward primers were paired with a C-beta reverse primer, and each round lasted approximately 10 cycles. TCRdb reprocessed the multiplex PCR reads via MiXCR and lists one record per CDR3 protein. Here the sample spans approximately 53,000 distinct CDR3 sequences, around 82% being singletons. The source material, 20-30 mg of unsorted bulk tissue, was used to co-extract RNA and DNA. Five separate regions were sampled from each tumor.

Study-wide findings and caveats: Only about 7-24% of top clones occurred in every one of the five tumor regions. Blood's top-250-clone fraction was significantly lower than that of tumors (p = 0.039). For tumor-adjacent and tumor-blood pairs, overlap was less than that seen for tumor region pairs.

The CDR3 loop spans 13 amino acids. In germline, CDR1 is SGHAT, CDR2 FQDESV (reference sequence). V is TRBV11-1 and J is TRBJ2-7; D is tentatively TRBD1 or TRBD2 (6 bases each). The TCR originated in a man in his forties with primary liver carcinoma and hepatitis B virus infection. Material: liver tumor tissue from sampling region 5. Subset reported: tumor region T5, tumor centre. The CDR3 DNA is TGTTCCAGTAGGGGGAGGCGATCCTACGAGCAGTACTTC. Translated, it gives CSSRGRRSYEQYF.